This entry is about one T cell receptor (beta chain). TCRdb's copy holds only in-frame clones and misses some; the assay was immunoSEQ multiplex PCR. The data show approximately 180,000 clones, over 75% seen once. The sample is drawn from a study of blood T cell repertoires in COVID-19. The CDR3 is made up of 15 amino acids. Per germline, CDR1 SGHTA and CDR2 FQGNSA. Trimming left V 5 bases short and J 2 bases short, with 16 bases between. The sequenced sample was peripheral blood. The source is a human donor with active or convalescent COVID-19. The donor label of this sample is uncertain. The chain uses TRBV7-2 and TRBJ2-7; TRBD1 might be the D (6 bases). CDR3 sequence reads: CASSPRRTATYEQYF. As DNA, the CDR3 is TGTGCCAGCAGCCCCCGCAGGACAGCTACCTACGAGCAGTACTTC.